This T cell receptor (beta chain) is drawn from a study of identical twins. Through template switching, a universal primer site was introduced, and the cDNA contained unique molecular identifiers. Using its own MiXCR run on the 5' RACE reads, TCRdb lists one record per CDR3 protein. Found here are roughly 540,000 distinct CDR3 sequences, around 20% of them singletons; the top ten hold 0.91%. Trimming left V 5 bases short and J 4 bases short, with 16 bases between. Germline values: CDR1 DFQATT, CDR2 SNEGSKA (reference sequence). This CDR3 spans 14 amino acids. The sample holds a few counts of this clonotype. This sample also belongs to another study, concerning T cells expressing NK-cell markers. That paper states: Sequencing of TCR beta repertoires drew on sorted CD3+CD56+NKG2C+, CD3+CD56+NKG2C- and CD3+CD56-NKG2C+ T cells.

The TCR originated in a woman aged 18-35 years in good health. The chain joins TRBV20-1 to TRBJ2-3, with D tentatively TRBD2 (6 bases). Material for sequencing was CD4+ T cells sorted from blood. The CDR3 coding sequence is TGCAGTGCTGAGCGGCGGGATTGGTCAGATACGCAGTATTTT. Amino acids: CSAERRDWSDTQYF.